A selection of T cell receptor beta chains follows, all from one sample in a study of T cell changes during pregnancy in multiple sclerosis. Using immunoSEQ multiplex PCR, the repertoire was profiled, and TCRdb retains in-frame clones only, with some absent. The table lists roughly 45,000 clones, about 87% of them singletons. The sequencing used CD4+ T cells from peripheral blood mononuclear cells, collected in the second trimester of pregnancy. The receptors stem from a female donor with multiple sclerosis, enrolled in a pregnancy study. CDR3s include the opening cysteine and the closing phenylalanine or tryptophan. The order of the fields is D gene, V gene, clone size, J gene, CDR3 DNA, CDR3 protein. The D gene is left open where the match is weak. Clone size, where shown, is once, few, many, or a class for clones that have expanded.

>NA|TRBV7-9|NA|TRBJ2-1
TGTGCCAGCAGCCAACAAACTGAGCAGTTCTTC
CASSQQTEQFF
>NA|TRBV2|NA|TRBJ1-5
TGTGCCAGCAGTGAGAGTTGGCAGCCCCAGCATTTT
CASSESWQPQHF
>NA|TRBV7-9|once|TRBJ2-7
TGTGCCAGCAGCTTATCGGCCCCAGGAGGCGAGCAGTACTTC
CASSLSAPGGEQYF
>TRBD2|TRBV9|NA|TRBJ2-4
TGTGCCAGCAGCGATGGGACTAGGGAAAACATTCAGTACTTC
CASSDGTRENIQYF
>TRBD2|TRBV5-1|NA|TRBJ2-5
TGCGCCAGCAGCCCCAGAGGAGCGGGAGTCCAAGAGACCCAGTACTTC
CASSPRGAGVQETQYF
>NA|TRBV9|NA|TRBJ2-2
TGTGCCAGCAGCGTAGCCCTGGGCTGGGGGGGCAGTACCGGGGAGCTGTTTTTT
CASSVALGWGGSTGELFF
>NA|TRBV28|NA|TRBJ2-1
TGTGCCAGCAGTCCCCCGGACACCTACAATGAGCAGTTCTTC
CASSPPDTYNEQFF
>NA|TRBV7-2|few|TRBJ2-5
TGTGCCAGCATGCCCAATCCAGGTTCCCAAGAGACCCAGTACTTC
CASMPNPGSQETQYF
>TRBD2|TRBV6-4|NA|TRBJ2-3
TGTGCCAGCAGCCTCTGGGGGACTAGCGGGAGTGCCCCACACGATACGCAGTATTTT
CASSLWGTSGSAPHDTQYF
>TRBD2|TRBV2|NA|TRBJ2-5
TGTGCCAGCAGTCAGACTAGCGGGAGGGCTATAGAGACCCAGTACTTC
CASSQTSGRAIETQYF
>TRBD2|TRBV4-2|NA|TRBJ2-1
TGTGCCAGCAGCCAAGTGCTAGCGGGGTACAATGAGCAGTTCTTC
CASSQVLAGYNEQFF
>NA|TRBV5-1|few|TRBJ1-1
TGCGCCAGCAGCGCAGATCCCTGGGGGGGAGCTTTCTTT
CASSADPWGGAFF